This passage covers 24 T cell receptor beta chains from one sample sequenced in a study of CD8+CD57+ T cells in acquired aplastic anemia. Genomic DNA, serving as template, underwent TCR beta VDJ and CDR3 profiling. TCRdb re-called the reads with MiXCR, one entry per CDR3 protein. Among 250,000 to 350,000 distinct CDR3 sequences listed, 50% to 70% were seen once. The sample taken for sequencing was sorted CD4+, CD8+, or CD8+CD57+ T cells (not recorded which) from PBMCs. Receptor source: a human donor with severe aplastic anemia or a healthy control (not recorded which).

This clonotype was detected ten times or more. V gene TRBV20-1 combines with J gene TRBJ1-1; weak D call: TRBD1 (6 bases). Germline CDR1 is DFQATT and CDR2 is SNEGSKA (reference sequence). The CDR3 totals 13 residues. CDR3 residues: CSPPPDSHTEAFF. CDR3 DNA sequence: TGCAGCCCCCCCCCGGACAGTCATACTGAAGCTTTCTTT.

This clonotype has ten or more counts. The chain has TRBV19 and TRBJ2-6; no clear D. V was cut by 6 bases and J by 2 bases, with 17 bases left in between. The CDR3 consists of 17 residues. Germline V lookup: CDR1 LNHDA, CDR2 SQIVND (reference sequence). The DNA of the CDR3 is TGTGCCAGTAGCCGTCTTGAGAGGTTTACTGGGGCCAACGTCCTGACTTTC. Translation: CASSRLERFTGANVLTF.

This clonotype came up a few times. The chain recombines TRBV25-1 with TRBJ1-4; possibly TRBD1 for D (5 bases). V lost 6 bases and J lost 7, with 12 bases in between. CDR3 length: 13 residues. CDR1 is MGHDK, CDR2 SYGVNS, per germline. This chain's CDR3 is CASSMTEGEKLFF. In DNA form, the CDR3 reads TGTGCCAGCAGCATGACAGAGGGTGAAAAACTGTTTTTT.

Concerning this clonotype: The junction shows a germline mismatch at one end, possibly a read error. The J gene is TRBJ2-5, the V gene TRBV7-2, with D possibly matching TRBD1 (6 bases). The CDR3 is 14 residues long. The germline V gene has CDR1 SGHTA and CDR2 FQGNSA. The CDR3 DNA is TGCGCCAGCAGCTTCCAGGGGCTCGGAGAGACCCAGTACTTC. Translated, it gives CASSFQGLGETQYF.

CDR3 protein: CAIRETGTRADTQYF. CDR3 nucleotides: TGTGCCATCCGAGAAACTGGGACTAGAGCAGATACGCAGTATTTT. The chain recombines TRBV10-3 with TRBJ2-3, with TRBD2 matching over 8 bases. Unmatched junction bases numbered 11, after V lost 8 bases and J lost 4 bases. CDR1 and CDR2 (germline): ENHRY, SYGVKD. This CDR3 region has 15 residues.

This clonotype was counted between two and nine times. The rearrangement uses TRBV6-1 and TRBJ2-1; 7 nucleotides agree with TRBD2. After removal of 3 bases from V and 3 bases from J, the junction contained 8 bases not matched to a gene. Germline assignment: CDR1 MNHNS and CDR2 SASEGT. This CDR3 spans 16 amino acids. DNA for the CDR3: TGTGCCAGCAGTGATCAGGCGGGGGTGGTCTACAATGAGCAGTTCTTC. This encodes CASSDQAGVVYNEQFF.

This clonotype was recorded a few times. The chain uses TRBV24-1 and TRBJ2-3; 7 nucleotides line up with TRBD1. V was clipped by 2 bases and J by 4 bases; unmatched bases: 8. This CDR3 region has 16 residues. Germline assignment: CDR1 KGHDR and CDR2 SFDVKD. CDR3 nucleotides: TGTGCCACCAGTGATTCGGGACAGAACAACCCAGATACGCAGTATTTT. This gives the protein CATSDSGQNNPDTQYF.

The sample holds a few counts of this clonotype. This chain uses TRBV6-1 with TRBJ2-6, with a tentative D call TRBD1 (5 bases). CDR1 and CDR2 (germline): MNHNS, SASEGT. V lost 6 bases and J 0 bases, leaving 6 bases between the germline ends. There are 14 residues in the CDR3. CDR3 nucleotide sequence: TGTGCCAGCAGGGACAACTCTGGGGCCAACGTCCTGACTTTC. The encoded protein is CASRDNSGANVLTF.

This clonotype was detected many times. The V gene is TRBV20-1, the J gene TRBJ1-4; D is perhaps TRBD1 (5 bases). Trimming removed 7 bases from V and 4 bases from J, with 13 bases in between. This CDR3 spans 13 amino acids. Germline V lookup: CDR1 DFQATT, CDR2 SNEGSKA (reference sequence). This CDR3 is CSVPGRNNEKLFF. DNA for the CDR3: TGCAGTGTCCCGGGACGGAATAATGAAAAACTGTTTTTT.

The table lists this clonotype with many counts. J is TRBJ1-3 and V is TRBV7-2; D is unclear. V gave up 7 bases and J gave up 2 bases, with 9 bases separating them. This CDR3 has 13 amino acids. Germline values: CDR1 SGHTA, CDR2 FQGNSA. This CDR3 is CASTLATGNTIYF. CDR3 DNA sequence: TGTGCCAGCACTCTAGCAACTGGAAACACCATATATTTT.

In regard to this clonotype: A junction boundary mismatches the germline segment, possibly from a read error. The rearrangement uses TRBV7-3 and TRBJ1-2, with unresolved D. CDR3 length: 12 residues. Germline-derived CDR1 and CDR2 are SGHTA and FQGTGA. CDR3 region: CASSLGRSLLGF. The CDR3 nucleotides are TGTGCCAGCAGCTTAGGCAGGTCTCTCTTGGGATTC. Full variable domain (missing parts from reference TRBV7-3 and TRBJ1-2): GAGVSQTPSNKVTEKGKYVELRCDPISGHTALYWYRQSLGQGPEFLIYFQGTGAADDSGLPNDRFFAVRPEGSVSTLKIQRTERGDSAVYLCASSLGRSLLGFGSGTRLTVV.

The chain links TRBV20-1 to TRBJ2-7; D is unresolved. V shed 0 bases and J shed 7 bases, with 19 bases lying between them. The CDR3 spans 15 residues. Looked up from germline, CDR1 is DFQATT and CDR2 is SNEGSKA (reference sequence). In nucleotides, the CDR3 is TGCAGTGCTAGAGATCGGGCCGGTGGCGGCCTGGAGCAGTACTTC. Translation: CSARDRAGGGLEQYF.

In regard to this clonotype: An end of the junction differs from the germline gene, which may be a read error. The chain employs TRBV7-2 and TRBJ2-3; D possibly uses TRBD1 or TRBD2 (5 bases each). This CDR3 is 15 amino acids long. CDR1 and CDR2 from the germline V gene are SGHTA and FQGNSA. CDR3 nucleotides: TGTGCCGGCAGCTTAGGGACGCCTCGCACAGATACGCAGTATTTT. Its protein product is CAGSLGTPRTDTQYF.

The rearrangement links TRBV29-1 to TRBJ2-7; D tentatively fits TRBD1 or TRBD2 (5 bases each). The length of the CDR3 is 12 residues. The V and J ends lost 5 bases and 3 bases respectively, with 11 bases between them. In germline, CDR1 is SQVTM, CDR2 ANQGSEA. For the CDR3, the DNA is TGCAGCGTTAAAGGGGACGGCTACGAGCAGTACTTC. This translates into CSVKGDGYEQYF.

V is TRBV7-2 and J is TRBJ2-7; 9 bases agree with TRBD1. J was trimmed by 7 bases and V by 5 bases; bases with no gene match: 3. The CDR3 covers 12 residues. The germline gives CDR1 SGHTA, CDR2 FQGNSA. The CDR3 nucleotides are TGTGCCAGCAGCGTACAGGGGGCGGAGCAGTACTTC. Its translation: CASSVQGAEQYF.

The genes are TRBV19 and TRBJ2-1; D may be TRBD1 or TRBD2 (6 bases each). This CDR3 spans 13 amino acids. CDR1 and CDR2 (germline): LNHDA, SQIVND (reference sequence). The germline V and J ends were trimmed by 7 bases and 3 bases, with 10 bases remaining between them. CDR3 coding DNA: TGTGCCAGTAAGGGGGGTGGCTACAATGAGCAGTTCTTC. Translating it yields CASKGGGYNEQFF.

The CDR3 sequence: CASSLGLAGGMYEQYF. The DNA of the CDR3 is TGCGCCAGCAGCTTGGGACTAGCGGGAGGAATGTACGAGCAGTACTTC. V and J are TRBV5-1 and TRBJ2-7, with 13 positions matching TRBD2. CDR3 size: 16 residues. CDR1 is SGHRS and CDR2 is YFSETQ in the germline V gene. V lost 0 bases to trimming and J lost 4 bases; unmatched junction nucleotides: 4. The entire variable domain, with the rest obtained from reference TRBV5-1 and TRBJ2-7, is as follows: KAGVTQTPRYLIKTRGQQVTLSCSPISGHRSVSWYQQTPGQGLQFLFEYFSETQRNKGNFPGRFSGRQFSNSRSEMNVSTLELGDSALYLCASSLGLAGGMYEQYFGPGTRLTVT.

This chain uses TRBV20-1 with TRBJ2-3; 10 nucleotides match TRBD1. Germline V CDR1 and CDR2: DFQATT, SNEGSKA (reference sequence). J gave up 3 bases and V 6 bases, and 6 bases lay outside the gene matches. This CDR3 spans 14 amino acids. CDR3: CSAETGGATDTQYF. CDR3 nucleotides: TGCAGTGCCGAGACAGGGGGCGCAACAGATACGCAGTATTTT.

The chain combines TRBV28 with TRBJ2-1; 7 bases match TRBD2. Germline V gene sequence: CDR1 MDHEN, CDR2 SYDVKM. This CDR3 has 12 residues. After removal of 0 bases from V and 14 bases from J, the junction contained 4 bases not matched to a gene. The CDR3 bases are TGTGCCAGCAGTTTATGGGCAGGGAGGGAGTTCTTC. It is translated as CASSLWAGREFF. The full variable domain, completed using reference TRBV28 and TRBJ2-1, is DVKVTQSSRYLVKRTGEKVFLECVQDMDHENMFWYRQDPGLGLRLIYFSYDVKMKEKGDIPEGYSVSREKKERFSLILESASTNQTSMYLCASSLWAGREFFGPGTRLTVL.

The chain links TRBV2 to TRBJ2-1; D uncertain. The V end lost 4 bases, the J end lost 0 bases, and 7 bases lay between the germline ends. CDR3 length equals 14 residues. Germline CDR1 SNHLY, CDR2 FYNNEI. The CDR3 reads CASSGSHSYNEQFF. The CDR3 nucleotides read TGTGCCAGCAGTGGGTCCCACTCCTACAATGAGCAGTTCTTC.

The chain has TRBV9 and TRBJ1-2, with D maybe TRBD1 (6 bases). Trimming took off 3 bases at V and 4 bases at J, with 10 bases between the two ends. CDR3 length equals 13 residues. Germline CDR1 reads SGDLS; CDR2 reads YYNGEE. The CDR3 sequence: CASSGGRLYGYTF. For the CDR3, the DNA is TGTGCCAGCAGCGGGGGGCGGCTCTATGGCTACACCTTC. The variable domain in full, completed from reference TRBV9 and TRBJ1-2, reads DSGVTQTPKHLITATGQRVTLRCSPRSGDLSVYWYQQSLDQGLQFLIQYYNGEERAKGNILERFSAQQFPDLHSELNLSSLELGDSALYFCASSGGRLYGYTFGSGTRLTVV.

The CDR3 here is CASSIALRTEAFF. The CDR3 DNA sequence: TGTGCCAGTAGTATAGCGTTGAGGACTGAAGCTTTCTTT. The chain carries TRBV19 and TRBJ1-1; D gene unclear. The CDR3 totals 13 residues. Germline lookup yields CDR1 LNHDA and CDR2 SQIVND (reference sequence). The V and J ends lost 1 base and 5 bases respectively, with 8 bases between them.

In its sample, this clonotype was seen many times. CDR3 loop: CASSLAGGAAYEQYF. The CDR3 region has the DNA TGTGCCAGCAGCTTGGCGGGGGGGGCCGCCTACGAGCAGTACTTC. The rearrangement uses TRBV5-8 and TRBJ2-7, with 8 bases that match TRBD2. Germline CDR1 SGHTS, CDR2 YDEGEE. V lost 0 bases, J lost 2 bases, and 4 bases stayed unmatched. This CDR3 has 15 residues.

The chain links TRBV2 to TRBJ2-3, with a weak D call TRBD2 (6 bases). V was trimmed by 8 bases and J by 6 bases, leaving 18 bases between them. The length of the CDR3 is 14 residues. Germline assignment: CDR1 SNHLY and CDR2 FYNNEI. CDR3 nucleotides: TGTGCCAGCCGCGGGATCACTGCTGCCGATACGCAGTATTTT. It encodes CASRGITAADTQYF. Drawing the rest from reference TRBV2 and TRBJ2-3, the complete variable domain is EPEVTQTPSHQVTQMGQEVILRCVPISNHLYFYWYRQILGQKVEFLVSFYNNEISEKSEIFDDQFSVERPDGSNFTLKIRSTKLEDSAMYFCASRGITAADTQYFGPGTRLTVL.